These 25 T cell receptor beta chains share one sample of origin, sequenced in a study of cytomegalovirus exposure and HLA in healthy donors. Primers for the PCR totalled 60 Vbeta and 13 Jbeta. Method: immunoSEQ multiplex PCR; TCRdb's copy keeps in-frame clones and lacks some. The data contain approximately 180,000 clones, almost 85% of them seen just once; the ten biggest clones take up about 4.9%. The sample consisted of PBMCs. The receptors here all came from a girl aged 5 to 17 in good health and CMV-seropositive.

The chain carries TRBV6-6 and TRBJ1-2; tentatively, D is TRBD1 (6 bases). The CDR3 runs to 14 residues. CDR1 and CDR2 (germline): MNHNY, SVGAGI (reference sequence). Deletions cut 7 bases from V and 6 bases from J, with 18 bases between. The CDR3 loop is CASTSPRGANGYTF. As DNA, the CDR3 is TGTGCCAGCACCTCCCCCAGGGGCGCTAATGGCTACACCTTC.

The chain uses TRBV7-8 and TRBJ2-7; D possibly corresponds to TRBD2 (5 bases). The CDR3 loop spans 13 amino acids. V lost 2 bases, J lost 3 bases, and 8 bases lay in between. Germline values: CDR1 SGHVS, CDR2 FQNEAQ. CDR3 region: CASSLSGIYEQYF. The CDR3 nucleotides are TGTGCCAGCAGCTTATCGGGAATCTACGAGCAGTACTTC. Full variable domain (rest looked up from reference TRBV7-8 and TRBJ2-7): GAGVSQSPRYKVAKRGQDVALRCDPISGHVSLFWYQQALGQGPEFLTYFQNEAQLDKSGLPSDRFFAERPEGSVSTLKIQRTQQEDSAVYLCASSLSGIYEQYFGPGTRLTVT.

The chain couples TRBV29-1 to TRBJ1-4, with TRBD1 matching over 7 bases. V dropped 5 bases and J dropped 3; count of bases not matched to a gene: 3. Germline CDR1 SQVTM, CDR2 ANQGSEA. This CDR3 has 13 residues. CDR3 amino acids: CSVPGQSNEKLFF. In nucleotides, the CDR3 is TGCAGCGTTCCGGGACAGTCTAATGAAAAACTGTTTTTT.

In this sample, this clone turned up once. This chain uses TRBV28 with TRBJ1-4; TRBD1 matches at 7 bases. The CDR3 contains 13 residues. With 6 bases clipped from V and 6 bases from J, the junction kept 4 bases outside the gene matches. Looked up from germline, CDR1 is MDHEN and CDR2 is SYDVKM. In DNA form, the CDR3 reads TGTGCCAGCAGGCCCACAGGGGATGAAAAACTGTTTTTT. Its protein product is CASRPTGDEKLFF.

A word on this clone: The likely explanation is a read error, given a far larger clone one base away. The gene calls are TRBV5-1 and TRBJ1-2; unclear D gene. The CDR3 is 17 residues long. V shed 2 bases and J shed 0 bases, with 17 bases lying between them. From germline, CDR1 is SGHRS and CDR2 YFSETQ. The CDR3 loop reads CASSLEGYTTANYGYTF. CDR3 coding DNA: TGCGCCAGCAGCTTAGAAGGCTACACTACCGCTAACTATGGCTACACCTTC.

The chain has TRBV20-1 and TRBJ1-2, with unresolved D. Germline V CDR1 and CDR2: DFQATT, SNEGSKA (reference sequence). V lost 3 bases and J lost 9, with 11 bases in between. CDR3 size: 11 residues. The CDR3, as DNA: TGCAGTGCTAGTTATGGAGAAAGCTACACCTTC. It encodes CSASYGESYTF.

This clone was found once. The chain combines TRBV6-6 with TRBJ2-3, with D possibly being TRBD2 (6 bases). CDR1 MNHNY and CDR2 SVGAGI come from the germline V gene (reference sequence). The CDR3 extends over 15 amino acids. The germline V and J ends were trimmed by 2 bases and 0 bases, with 9 bases remaining between them. CDR3 amino acids: CASSYRTTSTDTQYF. The CDR3 bases are TGTGCCAGCAGTTACCGGACTACAAGCACAGATACGCAGTATTTT.

V gene TRBV9 combines with J gene TRBJ2-7; the D is unclear. The V and J ends lost 0 bases and 5 bases respectively, with 12 bases between them. The CDR3 sequence is 14 residues long. The germline V gene has CDR1 SGDLS and CDR2 YYNGEE. The CDR3 here is CASSVVDEVHEQYF. The CDR3, as DNA: TGTGCCAGCAGCGTAGTTGACGAGGTCCACGAGCAGTACTTC.

Turning to this clone: At one end, the junction sequence differs from germline, possibly due to a read error. Other DNA sequences of this sample code for an identical CDR3. The chain links TRBV9 to TRBJ2-2; 8 nucleotides line up with TRBD2. Per germline, CDR1 SGDLS and CDR2 YYNGEE. The CDR3 runs to 15 residues. The CDR3 here is CASSSGGADTGELFF. Written as DNA, the CDR3 is TGTGCCAGCAGCTCCGGGGGGGCCGACACCGGGGAGTTGTTTTTT.

This chain connects TRBV6-4 to TRBJ2-1; 8 bases map to TRBD2. The germline CDR1 and CDR2 sequences are MRHNA and SNTAGT. The V gene end was trimmed by 2 bases and the J gene end by 7 bases; junction bases not matched to a gene: 7. This CDR3 is built from 15 residues. The CDR3 protein is CASSDPGGPLNEQFF. The DNA for the CDR3 is TGTGCCAGCAGTGACCCGGGGGGGCCGCTGAATGAGCAGTTCTTC.

The V call is TRBV9, the J call TRBJ1-1; tentatively, D is TRBD1 (5 bases). This CDR3 contains 14 residues. Trimming left V 1 base short and J 1 base short, with 8 bases between. In germline, CDR1 is SGDLS, CDR2 YYNGEE. The CDR3 sequence is CASSVRGANTEAFF. In DNA form, the CDR3 reads TGTGCCAGCAGCGTAAGGGGCGCGAACACTGAAGCTTTCTTT.

V and J are TRBV14 and TRBJ2-5, with 9 bases lining up with TRBD1. The trim removed 5 bases at V and 5 bases at J, leaving 9 bases unmatched. CDR3 size: 15 residues. The germline V gene encodes CDR1 SGHDN and CDR2 FVKESK. The CDR3 DNA reads TGTGCCAGCAGCTCGGACAGGGGAAGGCGCGAGACCCAGTACTTC. It translates to CASSSDRGRRETQYF.

J is TRBJ1-1 and V is TRBV6-1; tentatively, D is TRBD1 (5 bases). V lost 8 bases, J lost 7 bases, and 14 bases lay in between. Germline V gives CDR1 MNHNS, CDR2 SASEGT. The length of the CDR3 is 12 residues. The CDR3: CASYMRDGEAFF. CDR3 nucleotide sequence: TGTGCCAGCTACATGCGGGACGGTGAAGCTTTCTTT.

Concerning this clone: This specimen includes other DNA sequences encoding the same CDR3. The chain combines TRBV27 with TRBJ1-1; D is unresolved. This CDR3 is built from 15 residues. Germline V gives CDR1 MNHEY, CDR2 SMNVEV (reference sequence). V was shortened by 0 bases and J by 0 bases, with 8 bases between the two germline ends. This chain's CDR3 is CASSLSAELNTEAFF. CDR3 in DNA: TGTGCCAGCAGTTTATCGGCAGAATTGAACACTGAAGCTTTCTTT.

A word on this clone: The same CDR3 arises from other DNA sequences in this sample as well. The chain is built from TRBV5-1 and TRBJ2-5, with 12 bases matching TRBD2. The CDR3 has 20 amino acids. Germline V gives CDR1 SGHRS, CDR2 YFSETQ. The ends lost 0 bases at V and 2 bases at J; junction bases unmatched: 14. The CDR3 sequence is CASSLEGGHGLAGIQETQYF. CDR3 bases: TGCGCCAGCAGCTTGGAAGGTGGACACGGACTAGCGGGGATTCAAGAGACCCAGTACTTC.

This clone came up once. The V gene is TRBV27, the J gene TRBJ1-6, with 8 bases identical to TRBD1. Germline CDR1 reads MNHEY; CDR2 reads SMNVEV (reference sequence). The junction had 4 bases not matched to a gene; V was cut back by 2 bases and J by 10 bases. This CDR3 has 14 amino acids. The CDR3 sequence is CASSLNRGASPLHF. Written as DNA, the CDR3 is TGTGCCAGCAGTTTAAACAGGGGGGCATCACCCCTCCACTTT.

This clone appeared a single time. The CDR3 DNA reads TGTGCCAGCAGTTACGAGCGGCTAGGGTACTACGAGCAGTACTTC. The encoded protein is CASSYERLGYYEQYF. The chain links TRBV6-5 to TRBJ2-7; D is possibly TRBD2 (5 bases). Trimming took 2 bases from V and 3 from J, leaving 14 bases between them. The CDR3 is made up of 15 amino acids. Per germline, CDR1 MNHEY and CDR2 SVGAGI.

This clone was observed a handful of times. This chain uses TRBV7-2 with TRBJ1-2, with D hard to call. V was cut by 2 bases and J by 1 base, with 8 bases left in between. The CDR3 runs to 14 residues. Germline V CDR1 and CDR2: SGHTA, FQGNSA. The CDR3 DNA follows: TGTGCCAGCAGCTTAAGGAGGAGTAACTATGGCTACACCTTC. It codes for CASSLRRSNYGYTF.

The CDR3 DNA follows: TGTGCCAGCAGGCCCCAACATGGAGCTAACTATGGCTACACCTTC. This translates into CASRPQHGANYGYTF. V and J are TRBV6-1 and TRBJ1-2; D gene unclear. The V end lost 6 bases, the J end lost 0 bases, and 14 bases lay between the germline ends. The CDR3 runs 15 residues. CDR1 is MNHNS and CDR2 is SASEGT in the germline V gene.

This chain uses TRBV25-1 with TRBJ1-2, with TRBD1 identical over 7 bases. In germline, CDR1 is MGHDK, CDR2 SYGVNS. Losses at the gene ends were 8 bases for V and 8 bases for J; bases not matched to a gene: 8. This CDR3 is 12 amino acids long. The CDR3 is CASGRQGGGYTF. CDR3 in DNA: TGTGCCAGCGGAAGACAGGGCGGGGGCTACACCTTC.

The chain has TRBV27 and TRBJ1-1, with 10 bases that match TRBD1. Trimming at V came to 8 bases and at J to 4 bases, leaving 10 bases not matched to a gene. Germline-derived CDR1 and CDR2 are MNHEY and SMNVEV (reference sequence). The CDR3 extends over 15 amino acids. In nucleotides, the CDR3 is TGTGCCAGCCTAGGGAGGACAGGGGGAGGCACTGAAGCTTTCTTT. Translation: CASLGRTGGGTEAFF.

This clone was found a few times. The chain couples TRBV5-8 to TRBJ2-2, with 8 bases fitting TRBD1. This CDR3 comprises 15 residues. V lost 1 base, J lost 6 bases, and 5 bases stayed unmatched. The germline V gene encodes CDR1 SGHTS and CDR2 YDEGEE. The CDR3 DNA follows: TGTGCCAGCAGCTTGAGGACAGGGTGGTCCGGGGAGCTGTTTTTT. Translation gives CASSLRTGWSGELFF.

This clone was picked up a small number of times. The chain has TRBV2 and TRBJ2-6, with D possibly being TRBD2 (5 bases). With 7 bases removed from V and 0 bases from J, the gap between germline ends came to 7 bases. This CDR3 has 14 residues. Germline-derived CDR1 and CDR2 are SNHLY and FYNNEI. The CDR3 DNA sequence: TGTGCCAGCACGGGGAACTCTGGGGCCAACGTCCTGACTTTC. This encodes CASTGNSGANVLTF.

The rearrangement joins TRBV2 to TRBJ2-1; D is undetermined. Deletions cut 4 bases from V and 7 bases from J, with 5 bases between. There are 11 residues in the CDR3. In germline, CDR1 is SNHLY, CDR2 FYNNEI. The CDR3, as DNA: TGTGCCAGCAGTGTAACAAATGAGCAGTTCTTC. Translation: CASSVTNEQFF.

The chain links TRBV7-8 to TRBJ2-5; the match to TRBD2 covers 7 bases. The CDR3 is made up of 15 amino acids. The J segment lost 3 bases and the V segment lost 1 base, leaving 5 bases of the junction unmatched. Germline CDR1 is SGHVS and CDR2 is FQNEAQ. CDR3 in DNA: TGTGCCAGCAGCTTAGGGTGGAGCGGGGAAGAGACCCAGTACTTC. Amino acids: CASSLGWSGEETQYF.